One sample yielded the 15 T cell receptor beta chains listed below, sequenced in a study of shared clonotypes between healthy human individuals (dated by TCRdb to about 2020). Libraries were prepared through the immunoSEQ multiplex PCR assay. TCRdb mirrors the immuneACCESS table, restricted to in-frame sequences. Some clones are absent from its copies; in checked studies, under half trace to an unresolved V gene, and the reason for the others is unknown. Across this sample there are approximately 1,500,000 clones, with around 97% seen only once. The ten largest account for 0.95% to 1.5% of the sample. Sample: naive CD4+ T cells sorted from blood. The cell subset or site label on this specimen signifies: CD45RA+ positively selected. These receptors were obtained from a man aged 25 to 40 in good health.

The V gene is TRBV5-1, the J gene TRBJ2-5; no clear D. The V end was cut by 4 bases, the J end by 2 bases, with 12 bases between. The germline gives CDR1 SGHRS, CDR2 YFSETQ. This CDR3 spans 14 amino acids. The CDR3 is CASSLKQIQETQYF. As DNA, the CDR3 is TGCGCCAGCAGCCTAAAACAGATTCAAGAGACCCAGTACTTC. The whole variable domain, filled in from reference TRBV5-1 and TRBJ2-5, reads KAGVTQTPRYLIKTRGQQVTLSCSPISGHRSVSWYQQTPGQGLQFLFEYFSETQRNKGNFPGRFSGRQFSNSRSEMNVSTLELGDSALYLCASSLKQIQETQYFGPGTRLLVL.

CDR3 in amino acids: CASSRGTGNTEAFF. CDR3 DNA sequence: TGTGCCAGTAGTAGAGGGACGGGGAACACTGAAGCTTTCTTT. The chain employs TRBV19 and TRBJ1-1; weak D call: TRBD1 (5 bases). The V and J ends lost 4 bases and 1 base respectively, with 10 bases between them. This CDR3 contains 14 residues. Germline V gene data show CDR1 as LNHDA and CDR2 as SQIVND (reference sequence).

A note on this clone: The sample carries other DNA sequences with the same CDR3. The CDR3 coding sequence is TGTGCCAGCAGTCCCGGGACAGAAAATGAAAAACTGTTTTTT. Translated, it gives CASSPGTENEKLFF. V is TRBV28 and J is TRBJ1-4; 7 bases map to TRBD1. This CDR3 is 14 amino acids long. V gave up 5 bases and J gave up 5 bases; unmatched junction bases: 5. Looked up from germline, CDR1 is MDHEN and CDR2 is SYDVKM.

The chain links TRBV5-6 to TRBJ1-4; D ambiguous. CDR3 length: 16 residues. CDR1 is SGHDT and CDR2 is YYEEEE in the germline V gene. Trimming cost V 5 bases and J 0 bases, with 14 bases left between them. CDR3 sequence reads: CASSLIDRATNEKLFF. CDR3 sequence (DNA): TGTGCCAGCAGTCTTATAGACCGAGCAACTAATGAAAAACTGTTTTTT.

The chain is built from TRBV29-1 and TRBJ1-1; D perhaps matches TRBD1 (5 bases). CDR3 length: 12 amino acids. Per germline, CDR1 SQVTM and CDR2 ANQGSEA. The CDR3 DNA is TGCGTCATAAGGCGAGGGGCCACTGAAGCTTTCTTT. Translation gives CVIRRGATEAFF.

Note on this clone: This same CDR3 is encoded by further DNA sequences in the sample. The V and J genes are TRBV20-1 and TRBJ2-3; unclear D gene. This CDR3 spans 11 amino acids. Looked up from germline, CDR1 is DFQATT and CDR2 is SNEGSKA (reference sequence). V dropped 3 bases and J dropped 2 bases, with 3 bases sitting between them. CDR3 amino acids: CSARLTDTQYF. As DNA, the CDR3 is TGCAGTGCTAGGCTCACAGATACGCAGTATTTT.

In the case of this clone: Other nucleotide sequences from this sample produce the same CDR3. The V and J genes are TRBV9 and TRBJ1-1; unclear D gene. This CDR3 region has 15 residues. V lost 0 bases to trimming and J lost 1 base, with 10 bases between them. Germline V gene lookup returns CDR1 SGDLS and CDR2 YYNGEE. As DNA, the CDR3 is TGTGCCAGCAGCGTAGTCGGGGTTGGGAACACTGAAGCTTTCTTT. Translation gives CASSVVGVGNTEAFF.

This clone occurred many times. The chain joins TRBV2 to TRBJ2-1; 11 bases fit TRBD2. The CDR3 is 15 amino acids. The trim removed 2 bases at V and 6 bases at J, leaving 3 bases unmatched. CDR1 SNHLY and CDR2 FYNNEI come from the germline V gene. The CDR3 region has the DNA TGTGCCAGCAGTGAAAAGGGACTAGCGGCCAATGAGCAGTTCTTC. Its translation is CASSEKGLAANEQFF. Full variable domain (missing parts from reference TRBV2 and TRBJ2-1): EPEVTQTPSHQVTQMGQEVILRCVPISNHLYFYWYRQILGQKVEFLVSFYNNEISEKSEIFDDQFSVERPDGSNFTLKIRSTKLEDSAMYFCASSEKGLAANEQFFGPGTRLTVL.

The chain recombines TRBV5-1 with TRBJ2-7; 12 bases fit TRBD2. Germline V gives CDR1 SGHRS, CDR2 YFSETQ. With 5 bases clipped from V and 7 bases from J, the junction kept 10 bases outside the gene matches. The CDR3 totals 15 residues. The CDR3 loop reads CASRQVGLAGQEQYF. The CDR3 coding sequence is TGCGCCAGCAGGCAAGTAGGACTAGCGGGACAGGAGCAGTACTTC.

To note about this clone: In the same sample, other DNA sequences code for this CDR3. The rearrangement uses TRBV28 and TRBJ2-5; the D gene could be TRBD1 or TRBD2 (6 bases each). CDR3 length: 13 amino acids. In germline, CDR1 is MDHEN, CDR2 SYDVKM. Trimming took off 2 bases at V and 5 bases at J, with 9 bases between the two ends. CDR3 in DNA: TGTGCCAGCAGTTTACGGGGGCGGGAGACCCAGTACTTC. Encoded protein: CASSLRGRETQYF. Full variable domain (missing parts from reference TRBV28 and TRBJ2-5): DVKVTQSSRYLVKRTGEKVFLECVQDMDHENMFWYRQDPGLGLRLIYFSYDVKMKEKGDIPEGYSVSREKKERFSLILESASTNQTSMYLCASSLRGRETQYFGPGTRLLVL.

V usage is TRBV10-1 and J usage is TRBJ2-7; 9 nucleotides agree with TRBD1. This CDR3 region has 15 residues. The ends lost 6 bases at V and 4 bases at J; junction bases unmatched: 10. The germline V gene has CDR1 WNHNN and CDR2 SYGVQD (reference sequence). CDR3 amino acids: CASSGTGTGTYEQYF. The DNA for the CDR3 is TGCGCCAGCAGCGGAACCGGGACAGGGACGTACGAGCAGTACTTC.

The chain uses TRBV19 and TRBJ1-2; D is uncertain. This CDR3 is 12 amino acids long. Germline V lookup: CDR1 LNHDA, CDR2 SQIVND (reference sequence). The ends were cut back, 7 bases at V and 3 bases at J, with 9 bases in the middle. DNA of the CDR3: TGTGCCAGTACGAAGGAACACTATGGCTACACCTTC. This sequence encodes CASTKEHYGYTF.

V is TRBV4-3 and J is TRBJ2-3; D gene ambiguous. From germline, CDR1 is LGHNA and CDR2 YSLEER. Trimming pared 3 bases from V and 2 bases from J, leaving 12 bases between. CDR3 size: 15 residues. The CDR3 reads CASSQSMSYTDTQYF. Written as DNA, the CDR3 is TGCGCCAGCAGCCAGAGCATGTCCTACACAGATACGCAGTATTTT.

This rearrangement joins TRBV5-1 to TRBJ1-2; 8 positions agree with TRBD1. The CDR3 has 12 amino acids. Trimming removed 4 bases from V and 7 bases from J; junction bases left unmatched: 3. CDR1 and CDR2 from the germline V gene are SGHRS and YFSETQ. The CDR3 DNA reads TGCGCCAGCAGCGTCGACAGGGGTGGCTACACCTTC. Translated: CASSVDRGGYTF.

This sequence joins TRBV29-1 and TRBJ1-1; 10 positions agree with TRBD1. Losses at the gene ends were 6 bases for V and 5 bases for J; bases not matched to a gene: 6. Germline assignment: CDR1 SQVTM and CDR2 ANQGSEA. CDR3 length equals 13 residues. This chain's CDR3 is CSVGTGASTEAFF. CDR3 DNA sequence: TGCAGCGTGGGGACAGGGGCGTCAACTGAAGCTTTCTTT.